Listed below are T cell receptor beta chains from one sample, sequenced in a study of CD8 T cells in Susac syndrome. MiXCR was run by TCRdb on the immunoSEQ multiplex PCR reads, yielding one entry per CDR3 protein. The sample lists 250,000 to 350,000 distinct CDR3 sequences; 80% to 90% were seen once. The specimen was CD8+ T cells from PBMCs. These receptors all stem from a human donor with multiple sclerosis. Both conserved end residues are part of each CDR3. The order of the fields is V gene, D gene, J gene, clone size, CDR3 protein, CDR3 DNA. A D gene is named only where the DNA matches it firmly. Some rows mark clone size as missing; the rest say once, few, many or name a class of expanded clone.

v_gene: TRBV12-3/TRBV12-4; d_gene: TRBD2; j_gene: TRBJ2-1; abundance: -; CDR3aa: CASTSTSGSLAEQFF; CDR3nt: TGTGCCAGCACCTCGACTAGCGGGAGTCTAGCTGAGCAGTTCTTC
v_gene: TRBV9; d_gene: TRBD2; j_gene: TRBJ2-7; abundance: few; CDR3aa: CASSASGRPYEQYF; CDR3nt: TGTGCCAGCAGTGCTAGCGGGAGGCCCTACGAGCAGTACTTC
v_gene: TRBV27; d_gene: -; j_gene: TRBJ2-3; abundance: -; CDR3aa: CASSPGFFRDTQYF; CDR3nt: TGTGCCAGCAGTCCAGGTTTTTTCCGAGATACGCAGTATTTT
v_gene: TRBV7-9; d_gene: -; j_gene: TRBJ1-1; abundance: -; CDR3aa: CASSFQGGMNTEAFF; CDR3nt: TGTGCCAGCAGCTTCCAGGGAGGTATGAACACTGAAGCTTTCTTT
v_gene: TRBV4-1; d_gene: TRBD1; j_gene: TRBJ2-2; abundance: -; CDR3aa: CASSRGRTGELFF; CDR3nt: TGCGCCAGCAGCAGGGGGCGAACCGGGGAGCTGTTTTTT
v_gene: TRBV29-1; d_gene: -; j_gene: TRBJ2-6; abundance: -; CDR3aa: CSVWSLVSSGANVLTF; CDR3nt: TGCAGCGTTTGGTCTCTCGTGAGCTCTGGGGCCAACGTCCTGACTTTC
v_gene: TRBV19; d_gene: -; j_gene: TRBJ2-2; abundance: once; CDR3aa: CASSATRTGELFF; CDR3nt: TGTGCCAGTAGTGCAACTAGGACCGGGGAGCTGTTTTTT
v_gene: TRBV5-4; d_gene: -; j_gene: TRBJ1-2; abundance: -; CDR3aa: CASSLAPGNRGYTF; CDR3nt: TGTGCCAGCAGCTTGGCCCCGGGTAACAGGGGCTACACCTTC
v_gene: TRBV9; d_gene: TRBD1; j_gene: TRBJ1-5; abundance: -; CDR3aa: CASSGGTASNQPQHF; CDR3nt: TGTGCCAGCAGCGGGGGGACAGCTAGCAATCAGCCCCAGCATTTT
v_gene: TRBV29-1; d_gene: -; j_gene: TRBJ1-2; abundance: -; CDR3aa: CSVAPGPNYGYTF; CDR3nt: TGCAGCGTTGCTCCCGGGCCCAACTATGGCTACACCTTC
v_gene: TRBV10-2; d_gene: -; j_gene: TRBJ1-5; abundance: -; CDR3aa: CASSGRSGNQPQHF; CDR3nt: TGCGCCAGCAGTGGGCGATCGGGGAATCAGCCCCAGCATTTT
v_gene: TRBV9; d_gene: -; j_gene: TRBJ2-1; abundance: once; CDR3aa: CASSEDGTTYNEQFF; CDR3nt: TGTGCCAGCAGCGAGGACGGGACAACCTACAATGAGCAGTTCTTC
v_gene: TRBV7-8; d_gene: TRBD2; j_gene: TRBJ2-1; abundance: -; CDR3aa: CASSPGASGITEQFF; CDR3nt: TGTGCCAGCAGCCCCGGGGCTAGCGGGATAACTGAGCAGTTCTTC
v_gene: TRBV9; d_gene: -; j_gene: TRBJ1-5; abundance: once; CDR3aa: CASSGGAGANQPQHF; CDR3nt: TGTGCCAGCAGCGGAGGGGCAGGGGCTAATCAGCCCCAGCATTTT
v_gene: TRBV4-1; d_gene: -; j_gene: TRBJ1-2; abundance: few; CDR3aa: CATAGANYGYTF; CDR3nt: TGCGCCACAGCAGGAGCTAACTATGGCTACACCTTC
v_gene: TRBV15; d_gene: -; j_gene: TRBJ1-5; abundance: -; CDR3aa: CATSRGRANQPQHF; CDR3nt: TGTGCCACCAGCAGAGGAAGGGCTAATCAGCCCCAGCATTTT
v_gene: TRBV5-1; d_gene: -; j_gene: TRBJ2-7; abundance: -; CDR3aa: CASSRPNNTGNLFYEQYF; CDR3nt: TGCGCCAGCAGCCGCCCGAACAACACCGGGAATCTCTTCTACGAGCAGTACTTC
v_gene: TRBV28; d_gene: -; j_gene: TRBJ1-6; abundance: -; CDR3aa: CASSHLGRRLRPLHF; CDR3nt: TGTGCCAGCAGTCACCTAGGCAGGCGTTTAAGACCCCTCCACTTT
v_gene: TRBV7-3; d_gene: -; j_gene: TRBJ2-7; abundance: -; CDR3aa: CASSQEAGNYEQYF; CDR3nt: TGTGCCAGCAGCCAGGAGGCAGGGAATTACGAGCAGTACTTC
v_gene: TRBV2; d_gene: TRBD2; j_gene: TRBJ2-1; abundance: -; CDR3aa: CASSSPTSGYNEQFF; CDR3nt: TGTGCCAGCAGTTCGCCGACTAGCGGCTACAATGAGCAGTTCTTC
v_gene: TRBV5-1; d_gene: TRBD1; j_gene: TRBJ2-7; abundance: -; CDR3aa: CASSLGGSGTGVYEQYF; CDR3nt: TGCGCCAGCAGCTTGGGGGGCTCCGGGACAGGGGTCTACGAGCAGTACTTC
v_gene: TRBV4-1; d_gene: -; j_gene: TRBJ2-2; abundance: -; CDR3aa: CASSQERPYGELFF; CDR3nt: TGCGCCAGCAGCCAGGAGCGACCCTACGGGGAGCTGTTTTTT
v_gene: TRBV29-1; d_gene: -; j_gene: TRBJ1-2; abundance: once; CDR3aa: CSVEGAGDGYTF; CDR3nt: TGCAGCGTTGAGGGGGCAGGAGATGGCTACACCTTC
v_gene: TRBV25-1; d_gene: -; j_gene: TRBJ2-7; abundance: -; CDR3aa: CASRLAGYEQYF; CDR3nt: TGTGCCAGCAGGCTGGCGGGGTACGAGCAGTACTTC
v_gene: TRBV5-6; d_gene: -; j_gene: TRBJ2-7; abundance: -; CDR3aa: CASSLPTYEQYF; CDR3nt: TGTGCCAGCAGCTTGCCGACCTACGAGCAGTACTTC
v_gene: TRBV12-3/TRBV12-4; d_gene: TRBD2; j_gene: TRBJ2-2; abundance: -; CDR3aa: CASSWKLAGVSTGELFF; CDR3nt: TGTGCCAGCAGTTGGAAACTAGCGGGTGTTTCCACCGGGGAGCTGTTTTTT
v_gene: TRBV27; d_gene: -; j_gene: TRBJ1-1; abundance: -; CDR3aa: CASSRGHNPGNTEAFF; CDR3nt: TGTGCCAGCTCCCGGGGCCACAACCCAGGGAACACTGAAGCTTTCTTT
v_gene: TRBV29-1; d_gene: TRBD1; j_gene: TRBJ1-2; abundance: -; CDR3aa: CSVEEEGRTGIWTNGYTF; CDR3nt: TGCAGCGTTGAAGAAGAGGGCCGGACAGGGATTTGGACTAATGGCTACACCTTC
v_gene: TRBV2; d_gene: -; j_gene: TRBJ2-1; abundance: -; CDR3aa: CASRGPHPFF; CDR3nt: TGTGCCAGCAGGGGACCACACCCGTTCTTC
v_gene: TRBV28; d_gene: TRBD2; j_gene: TRBJ2-1; abundance: -; CDR3aa: CATIRLAGGNEQFF; CDR3nt: TGTGCCACCATTCGACTAGCGGGAGGGAATGAGCAGTTCTTC
v_gene: TRBV28; d_gene: -; j_gene: TRBJ2-3; abundance: -; CDR3aa: CASSFSPSTDTQYF; CDR3nt: TGTGCCAGCAGTTTTAGCCCCAGCACAGATACGCAGTATTTT
v_gene: TRBV5-1; d_gene: -; j_gene: TRBJ1-2; abundance: -; CDR3aa: CASSFDRWEDYGYTF; CDR3nt: TGCGCCAGCAGCTTCGACAGATGGGAGGACTATGGCTACACCTTC
v_gene: TRBV9; d_gene: -; j_gene: TRBJ2-2; abundance: -; CDR3aa: CASSTGAGPRREWNTGELFF; CDR3nt: TGTGCCAGCAGTACGGGGGCCGGACCTCGGCGGGAGTGGAACACCGGGGAGCTGTTTTTT
v_gene: TRBV12-3/TRBV12-4; d_gene: TRBD2; j_gene: TRBJ2-6; abundance: -; CDR3aa: CASRSFGRAIAGANVLTF; CDR3nt: TGTGCCAGCAGGAGTTTTGGGAGGGCCATCGCTGGGGCCAACGTCCTGACTTTC
v_gene: TRBV10-2; d_gene: -; j_gene: TRBJ2-1; abundance: -; CDR3aa: CASSVKNLGEQFF; CDR3nt: TGCGCCAGCAGTGTTAAAAACCTCGGTGAGCAGTTCTTC
v_gene: TRBV9; d_gene: -; j_gene: TRBJ2-5; abundance: -; CDR3aa: CASSPDGANQETQYF; CDR3nt: TGTGCCAGCAGCCCCGACGGGGCTAACCAAGAGACCCAGTACTTC
v_gene: TRBV20-1; d_gene: -; j_gene: TRBJ2-7; abundance: -; CDR3aa: CSARDPGSPFYEQYF; CDR3nt: TGCAGTGCTAGAGATCCCGGGTCGCCTTTCTACGAGCAGTACTTC
v_gene: TRBV27; d_gene: -; j_gene: TRBJ1-2; abundance: -; CDR3aa: CASSLDPQGLGYTF; CDR3nt: TGTGCCAGCAGTTTAGATCCTCAGGGATTGGGCTACACCTTC
v_gene: TRBV30; d_gene: -; j_gene: TRBJ1-2; abundance: once; CDR3aa: CALGGESYGYTF; CDR3nt: TGTGCCTTGGGGGGAGAATCCTATGGCTACACCTTC
v_gene: TRBV6-6; d_gene: TRBD2; j_gene: TRBJ2-1; abundance: once; CDR3aa: CASTQGRALNNEQFF; CDR3nt: TGTGCCAGCACCCAAGGGAGGGCCCTGAACAATGAGCAGTTCTTC
v_gene: TRBV2; d_gene: TRBD1; j_gene: TRBJ2-7; abundance: -; CDR3aa: CAILTGGPLEQYF; CDR3nt: TGTGCCATCCTGACAGGGGGCCCTCTCGAGCAGTACTTC
v_gene: TRBV9; d_gene: -; j_gene: TRBJ1-2; abundance: -; CDR3aa: CASSVGVSNSDYGYTF; CDR3nt: TGTGCCAGCAGCGTAGGTGTAAGTAACAGTGACTATGGCTACACCTTC
v_gene: TRBV6-1; d_gene: TRBD2; j_gene: TRBJ2-4; abundance: few; CDR3aa: CASIAGGNIQYF; CDR3nt: TGTGCCAGCATAGCGGGGGGGAACATTCAGTACTTC
v_gene: TRBV29-1; d_gene: -; j_gene: TRBJ1-2; abundance: -; CDR3aa: CSVEDLVTPANYGYTF; CDR3nt: TGCAGCGTTGAAGATCTTGTAACACCCGCTAACTATGGCTACACCTTC
v_gene: TRBV28; d_gene: -; j_gene: TRBJ1-1; abundance: once; CDR3aa: CASSSQGDTEAFF; CDR3nt: TGTGCCAGCAGTTCGCAGGGTGACACTGAAGCTTTCTTT
v_gene: TRBV6-5; d_gene: TRBD1; j_gene: TRBJ2-2; abundance: -; CDR3aa: CASSYSLKRTGDTGELFF; CDR3nt: TGTGCCAGCAGTTACTCATTAAAAAGGACAGGGGACACCGGGGAGCTGTTTTTT
v_gene: TRBV15; d_gene: -; j_gene: TRBJ2-5; abundance: -; CDR3aa: CATSIPDQQETQYF; CDR3nt: TGTGCCACCAGCATCCCCGACCAGCAAGAGACCCAGTACTTC
v_gene: TRBV27; d_gene: -; j_gene: TRBJ2-1; abundance: -; CDR3aa: CASSLVRGAYNEQFF; CDR3nt: TGTGCCAGCAGTTTGGTCAGGGGGGCTTACAATGAGCAGTTCTTC
v_gene: TRBV27; d_gene: -; j_gene: TRBJ1-3; abundance: -; CDR3aa: CASSLTLEGGNTIYF; CDR3nt: TGTGCCAGCAGTCTTACGCTAGAAGGTGGAAACACCATATATTTT
v_gene: TRBV12-3/TRBV12-4; d_gene: TRBD1; j_gene: TRBJ1-2; abundance: -; CDR3aa: CASILDRESGYTF; CDR3nt: TGTGCCAGCATCCTTGACAGGGAGAGTGGCTACACCTTC